The 19 T cell receptor beta chains reported below all come from one sample, sequenced in a study of blood T cell repertoires in COVID-19. Some clones are missing from TCRdb's copy, which holds only in-frame ones; the method was immunoSEQ multiplex PCR. The table records fewer than 65,000 clones, 80% to 90% of them present only once. Source material: peripheral blood. These receptors originate from a woman of 80 years or more with acute or convalescent COVID-19.

CDR3 sequence reads: CASSQSGQPNIQYF. DNA of the CDR3: TGCGCCAGCAGCCAATCCGGTCAACCCAACATTCAGTACTTC. The V call is TRBV4-1, the J call TRBJ2-4; D call uncertain. This CDR3 is built from 14 residues. With 2 bases removed from V and 7 bases from J, the gap between germline ends came to 12 bases. The germline CDR1 and CDR2 sequences are MGHRA and YSYEKL.

The chain is built from TRBV18 and TRBJ1-5; D is unresolved. The CDR3 is 13 amino acids. Germline loops: CDR1 KGHSH, CDR2 LQKENI. The V and J ends lost 3 bases and 5 bases respectively, with 8 bases between them. CDR3: CASSPEWDQPQHF. CDR3 bases: TGTGCCAGCTCACCGGAGTGGGATCAGCCCCAGCATTTT.

The V and J genes are TRBV6-5 and TRBJ2-1, with a tentative D call TRBD1 (6 bases). V shed 5 bases and J shed 8 bases, with 16 bases lying between them. The CDR3 extends over 14 amino acids. Germline CDR1 MNHEY, CDR2 SVGAGI. CDR3 sequence (DNA): TGTGCCAGCAGTATACCGGGACATCGGGATGAGCAGTTCTTC. Its translation: CASSIPGHRDEQFF.

The rearrangement uses TRBV14 and TRBJ1-2; 7 nucleotides line up with TRBD1. Germline CDR1 and CDR2: SGHDN and FVKESK. The CDR3 contains 16 residues. With V trimmed by 4 bases and J by 5 bases, 13 bases remained unmatched. For the CDR3, the DNA is TGTGCCAGCAGCCGCTTGGGGACAGACCAGATTTATGGCTACACCTTC. This gives the protein CASSRLGTDQIYGYTF.

The chain combines TRBV30 with TRBJ1-1, with D hard to call. V was shortened by 4 bases and J by 0 bases, with 18 bases between the two germline ends. Germline loops: CDR1 GTSNPN, CDR2 SVGIG (reference sequence). This CDR3 comprises 16 residues. CDR3 in amino acids: CAWNGVPTPMNTEAFF. The CDR3 coding sequence is TGTGCCTGGAACGGGGTCCCCACCCCCATGAACACTGAAGCTTTCTTT.

Here the CDR3 DNA reads TGTGCCAGCAGCCCCCAGACAGGGATAAATGGCTACACCTTC. Protein product: CASSPQTGINGYTF. V gene TRBV9 combines with J gene TRBJ1-2; 7 nucleotides agree with TRBD1. The CDR3 is made up of 14 amino acids. V gave up 4 bases and J gave up 6 bases; unmatched junction bases: 9. Germline lookup yields CDR1 SGDLS and CDR2 YYNGEE. The variable domain in full, completed from reference TRBV9 and TRBJ1-2, reads DSGVTQTPKHLITATGQRVTLRCSPRSGDLSVYWYQQSLDQGLQFLIQYYNGEERAKGNILERFSAQQFPDLHSELNLSSLELGDSALYFCASSPQTGINGYTFGSGTRLTVV.

The chain combines TRBV18 with TRBJ1-4; a possible D gene is TRBD1 (5 bases). With 6 bases removed from V and 0 bases from J, the gap between germline ends came to 8 bases. Germline CDR1 is KGHSH and CDR2 is LQKENI. This CDR3 has 14 amino acids. In DNA, the CDR3 is TGTGCCAGCTCCGGGGGGGCAACTAATGAAAAACTGTTTTTT. Encoded protein: CASSGGATNEKLFF.

This chain links TRBV29-1 with TRBJ2-3; D may be TRBD2 (5 bases). Per germline, CDR1 SQVTM and CDR2 ANQGSEA. This CDR3 contains 12 residues. V gave up 7 bases and J gave up 2 bases, with 10 bases separating them. CDR3 amino acids: CSAGIVTDTQYF. CDR3 sequence (DNA): TGCAGCGCCGGGATAGTCACAGATACGCAGTATTTT.

V and J are TRBV19 and TRBJ1-1, with 7 nucleotides matching TRBD1. Trimming cost V 3 bases and J 6 bases; bases outside gene matches: 7. Germline V gene lookup returns CDR1 LNHDA and CDR2 SQIVND (reference sequence). The CDR3 consists of 14 residues. CDR3 in DNA: TGTGCCAGTAGTATTGACAGGGAAGTCGCTGAAGCTTTCTTT. Encoded protein: CASSIDREVAEAFF.

This chain uses TRBV11-3 with TRBJ2-3; 8 bases are shared with TRBD1. After removal of 1 base from V and 3 bases from J, the junction contained 3 bases not matched to a gene. Looked up from germline, CDR1 is SGHNT and CDR2 is YENEEA. The CDR3 is made up of 15 amino acids. DNA for the CDR3: TGTGCCAGCAGCTTAGGAAACAGGGGGACAGATACGCAGTATTTT. This translates into CASSLGNRGTDTQYF.

The chain links TRBV5-1 to TRBJ2-7; no definite D call. V shed 4 bases and J shed 0 bases, with 11 bases lying between them. The CDR3 loop spans 14 amino acids. The germline V gene encodes CDR1 SGHRS and CDR2 YFSETQ. The CDR3 nucleotides read TGCGCCAGCAGCGCCTCGAAGAGCTCCTACGAGCAGTACTTC. Its protein is CASSASKSSYEQYF.

The V call is TRBV5-4, the J call TRBJ1-1, with 8 bases identical to TRBD1. CDR1 is SGHNT and CDR2 is YYREEE in the germline V gene (reference sequence). This CDR3 region has 14 residues. V gave up 4 bases and J gave up 11 bases; unmatched junction bases: 13. The CDR3 nucleotides read TGTGCCAGCAGCACCGGACAGGGAGGGGAAAAGGCTTTCTTT. Translating gives CASSTGQGGEKAFF. Based on the CDR3 plus reference TRBV5-4 and TRBJ1-1, the full variable domain is ETGVTQSPTHLIKTRGQQVTLRCSSQSGHNTVSWYQQALGQGPQFIFQYYREEENGRGNFPPRFSGLQFPNYSSELNVNALELDDSALYLCASSTGQGGEKAFFGQGTRLTVV.

The chain couples TRBV7-9 to TRBJ1-2; 9 bases fit TRBD1. V shed 1 base, J shed 6 bases, and the junction held 3 bases outside the gene matches. This CDR3 has 14 residues. CDR1 and CDR2 from the germline V gene are SEHNR and FQNEAQ (reference sequence). This CDR3 is CASSLVRQGDGYTF. DNA for the CDR3: TGTGCCAGCAGCTTAGTCCGACAGGGGGATGGCTACACCTTC.

This clone came up once. The chain employs TRBV19 and TRBJ1-3; D remains ambiguous. Germline assignment: CDR1 LNHDA and CDR2 SQIVND (reference sequence). Trimming removed 1 base at V and 2 bases at J, with 12 bases between. The CDR3 has 16 residues. CDR3 protein: CASSIASGSAGNTIYF. The CDR3 DNA sequence: TGTGCCAGTAGTATAGCGTCGGGGTCAGCTGGAAACACCATATATTTT.

The rearrangement links TRBV7-2 to TRBJ2-2; D is unclear. The CDR3 sequence is 15 residues long. V was clipped by 1 base and J by 3 bases, with 9 bases between them. The germline V gene has CDR1 SGHTA and CDR2 FQGNSA. CDR3: CASSLDRPDTGELFF. The CDR3 bases are TGTGCCAGCAGCTTAGACAGACCTGACACCGGGGAGCTGTTTTTT.

In its sample, this clone was seen a few times. V gene TRBV5-1 combines with J gene TRBJ1-3; D remains unclear. The CDR3 runs to 16 residues. The germline V gene has CDR1 SGHRS and CDR2 YFSETQ. V shed 2 bases and J shed 0 bases, with 12 bases lying between them. The CDR3 reads CASSLNSGFSGNTIYF. CDR3 coding DNA: TGCGCCAGCAGCTTAAACAGTGGCTTCTCTGGAAACACCATATATTTT.

The chain has TRBV3-1 (or the pseudogene TRBV3-2) and TRBJ1-3, with 7 bases lining up with TRBD1. Germline V gene data show CDR1 as LGHDT and CDR2 as YNNKEL (reference sequence). V dropped 2 bases and J dropped 8; count of bases not matched to a gene: 12. The CDR3 has 16 amino acids. The CDR3 coding sequence is TGTGCCAGCAGCCAAAGAATCACAGGGGAAACGGACACCATATATTTT. This codes for CASSQRITGETDTIYF.

V usage is TRBV5-4 and J usage is TRBJ1-2; 7 bases align to TRBD1. This CDR3 has 13 amino acids. CDR1 SGHNT and CDR2 YYREEE come from the germline V gene (reference sequence). With V trimmed by 1 base and J by 4 bases, 1 base remained unmatched. CDR3 region: CASSLTGVYGYTF. CDR3 sequence (DNA): TGTGCCAGCAGCTTGACAGGGGTCTATGGCTACACCTTC.

This chain joins TRBV6-4 and TRBJ2-1; D possibly corresponds to TRBD2 (6 bases). CDR1 MRHNA and CDR2 SNTAGT come from the germline V gene. Trimming took off 0 bases at V and 3 bases at J, with 12 bases between the two ends. The CDR3 extends over 16 amino acids. The CDR3 bases are TGTGCCAGCAGTGACTCGAGTTCCGGGAGCTACAATGAGCAGTTCTTC. Translating it yields CASSDSSSGSYNEQFF.